This passage covers 5 T cell receptor beta chains from one sample sequenced in a study of blood T cell repertoires in COVID-19. Generated by immunoSEQ multiplex PCR, the TCRdb table keeps only in-frame clones and is missing some. The table lists 200,000 to 300,000 clones, over 70% of them singletons. Sequencing used peripheral blood. The receptors derive from a woman at least 80 years old with acute or convalescent COVID-19.

This clone came up once. This chain links TRBV12-3 or TRBV12-4 with TRBJ1-1, with TRBD1 identical over 9 bases. CDR3 length equals 13 residues. J was trimmed by 4 bases and V by 8 bases; bases with no gene match: 5. CDR3 nucleotide sequence: TGTGCCAGCGGGGACAGGGATGCCACTGAAGCTTTCTTT. It encodes CASGDRDATEAFF.

J is TRBJ1-4 and V is TRBV6-1, with a weak D call TRBD1 (5 bases). Per the germline V gene, CDR1 is MNHNS and CDR2 is SASEGT. Trimming took 0 bases from V and 1 from J, leaving 9 bases between them. The CDR3 length is 16 residues. CDR3 coding DNA: TGTGCCAGCAGTGAAGCGGGGGGGGTAACTAATGAAAAACTGTTTTTT. It is translated as CASSEAGGVTNEKLFF.

This sequence joins TRBV3-1 (or the pseudogene TRBV3-2) and TRBJ2-2; the match to TRBD1 covers 9 bases. V dropped 4 bases and J dropped 4; count of bases not matched to a gene: 13. Germline CDR1 reads LGHDT; CDR2 reads YNNKEL (reference sequence). The CDR3 spans 18 residues. DNA for the CDR3: TGTGCCAGCAGCCGAAGTTTAGGGACAGGGAGGGCCACCGGGGAGCTGTTTTTT. It translates to CASSRSLGTGRATGELFF.

The chain employs TRBV25-1 and TRBJ2-7; 8 bases are shared with TRBD1. Germline trimming cut 3 bases from V and 5 bases from J; bases unmatched to any gene: 9. Germline lookup yields CDR1 MGHDK and CDR2 SYGVNS. This CDR3 has 15 residues. Written as DNA, the CDR3 is TGTGCCAGCAGTGAGCGGACAGGGAGGTTCGACGAGCAGTACTTC. Encoded protein: CASSERTGRFDEQYF.

This clone was seen only once. The chain uses TRBV5-1 and TRBJ2-3, with 9 bases fitting TRBD1. The CDR3 loop spans 16 amino acids. V gave up 0 bases and J gave up 3 bases; unmatched junction bases: 5. The germline V gene has CDR1 SGHRS and CDR2 YFSETQ. The CDR3 protein is CASSLEGGTGTDTQYF. In DNA, the CDR3 is TGCGCCAGCAGCTTGGAGGGGGGGACAGGGACAGATACGCAGTATTTT.